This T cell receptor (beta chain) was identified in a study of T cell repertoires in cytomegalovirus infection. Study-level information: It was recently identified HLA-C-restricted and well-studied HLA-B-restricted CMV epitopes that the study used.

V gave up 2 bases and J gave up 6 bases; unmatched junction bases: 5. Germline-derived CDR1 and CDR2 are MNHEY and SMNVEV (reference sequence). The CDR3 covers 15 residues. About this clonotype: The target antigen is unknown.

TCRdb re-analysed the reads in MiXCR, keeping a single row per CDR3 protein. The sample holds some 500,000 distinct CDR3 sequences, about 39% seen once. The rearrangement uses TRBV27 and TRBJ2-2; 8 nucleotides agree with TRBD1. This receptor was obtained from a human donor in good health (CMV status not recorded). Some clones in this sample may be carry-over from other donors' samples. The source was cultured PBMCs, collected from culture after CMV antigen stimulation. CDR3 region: CASSLQGATAGELFF. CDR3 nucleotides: TGTGCCAGCAGTTTACAGGGGGCTACTGCCGGGGAGCTGTTTTTT.